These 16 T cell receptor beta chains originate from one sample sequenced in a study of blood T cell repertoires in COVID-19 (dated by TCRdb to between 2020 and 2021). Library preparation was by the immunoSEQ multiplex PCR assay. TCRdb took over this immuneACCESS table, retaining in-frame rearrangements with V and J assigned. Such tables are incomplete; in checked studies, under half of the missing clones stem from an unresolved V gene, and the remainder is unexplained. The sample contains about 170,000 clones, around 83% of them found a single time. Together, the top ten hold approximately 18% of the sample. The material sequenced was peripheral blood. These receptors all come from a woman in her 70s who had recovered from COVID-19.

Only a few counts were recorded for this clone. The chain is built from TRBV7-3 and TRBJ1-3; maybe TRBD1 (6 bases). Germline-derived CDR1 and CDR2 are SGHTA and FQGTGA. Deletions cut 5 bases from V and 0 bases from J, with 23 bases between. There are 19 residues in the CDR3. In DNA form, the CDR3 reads TGTGCCAGCAGCCCCGAACTGAGGAGGCTCAGGGGCTCTGGAAACACCATATATTTT. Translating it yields CASSPELRRLRGSGNTIYF.

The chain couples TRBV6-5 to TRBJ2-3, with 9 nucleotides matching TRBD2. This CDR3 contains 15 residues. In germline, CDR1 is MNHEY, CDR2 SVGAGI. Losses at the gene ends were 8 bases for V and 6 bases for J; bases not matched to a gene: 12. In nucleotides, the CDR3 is TGTGCCAGCCTTGTGGGTAGCGGGAGTGTCGATACGCAGTATTTT. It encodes CASLVGSGSVDTQYF.

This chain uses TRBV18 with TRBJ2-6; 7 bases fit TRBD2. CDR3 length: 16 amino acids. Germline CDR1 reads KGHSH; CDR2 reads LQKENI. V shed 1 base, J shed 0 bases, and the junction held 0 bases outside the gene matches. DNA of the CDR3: TGTGCCAGCTCACCACGCGGGGGCTCTGGGGCCAACGTCCTGACTTTC. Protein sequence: CASSPRGGSGANVLTF.

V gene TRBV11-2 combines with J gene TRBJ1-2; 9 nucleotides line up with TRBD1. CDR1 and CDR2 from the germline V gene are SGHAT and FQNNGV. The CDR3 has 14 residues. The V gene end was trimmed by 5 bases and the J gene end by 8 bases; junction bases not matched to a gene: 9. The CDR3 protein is CASSRDRVLRGYTF. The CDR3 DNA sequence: TGTGCCAGCAGCCGGGACAGGGTTCTGCGCGGCTACACCTTC.

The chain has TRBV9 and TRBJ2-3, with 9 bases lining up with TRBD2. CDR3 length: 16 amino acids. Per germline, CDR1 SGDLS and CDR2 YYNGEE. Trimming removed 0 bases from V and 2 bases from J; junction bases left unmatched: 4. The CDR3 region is CASSVDVAGATDTQYF. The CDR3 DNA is TGTGCCAGCAGCGTAGATGTAGCGGGAGCCACAGATACGCAGTATTTT. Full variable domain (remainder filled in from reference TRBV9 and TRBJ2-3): DSGVTQTPKHLITATGQRVTLRCSPRSGDLSVYWYQQSLDQGLQFLIQYYNGEERAKGNILERFSAQQFPDLHSELNLSSLELGDSALYFCASSVDVAGATDTQYFGPGTRLTVL.

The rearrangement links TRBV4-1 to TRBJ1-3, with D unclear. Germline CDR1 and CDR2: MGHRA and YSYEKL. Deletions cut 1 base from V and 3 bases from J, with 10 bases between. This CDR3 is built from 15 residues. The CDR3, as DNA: TGCGCCAGCAGCCAAGCCGGGAATTTTGGAAACACCATATATTTT. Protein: CASSQAGNFGNTIYF.

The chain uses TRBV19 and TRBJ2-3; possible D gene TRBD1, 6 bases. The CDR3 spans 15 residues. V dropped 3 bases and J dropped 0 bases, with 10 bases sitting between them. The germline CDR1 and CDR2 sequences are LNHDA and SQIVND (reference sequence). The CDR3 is CASSIWQGSTDTQYF. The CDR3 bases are TGTGCCAGTAGTATCTGGCAGGGGAGCACAGATACGCAGTATTTT.

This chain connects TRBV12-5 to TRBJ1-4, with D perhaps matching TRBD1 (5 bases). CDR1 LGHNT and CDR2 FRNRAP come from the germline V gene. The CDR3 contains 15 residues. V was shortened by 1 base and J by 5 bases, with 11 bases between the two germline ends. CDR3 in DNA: TGTGCTAGTGGTTTGGGGGGCTATTCGAATGAAAAACTGTTTTTT. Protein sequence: CASGLGGYSNEKLFF.

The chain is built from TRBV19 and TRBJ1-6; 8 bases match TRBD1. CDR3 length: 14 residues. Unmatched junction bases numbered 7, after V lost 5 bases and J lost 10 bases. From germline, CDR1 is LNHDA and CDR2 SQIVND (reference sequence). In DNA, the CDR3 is TGTGCCAGTAGTTCACAGGGGGGGACCTCACCCCTCCACTTT. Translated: CASSSQGGTSPLHF.

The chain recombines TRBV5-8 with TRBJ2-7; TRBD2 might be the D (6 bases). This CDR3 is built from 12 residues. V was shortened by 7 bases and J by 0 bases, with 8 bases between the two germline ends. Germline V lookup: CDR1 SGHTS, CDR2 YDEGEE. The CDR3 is CASRRDSYEQYF. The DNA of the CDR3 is TGTGCCAGCCGGAGGGACTCCTACGAGCAGTACTTC.

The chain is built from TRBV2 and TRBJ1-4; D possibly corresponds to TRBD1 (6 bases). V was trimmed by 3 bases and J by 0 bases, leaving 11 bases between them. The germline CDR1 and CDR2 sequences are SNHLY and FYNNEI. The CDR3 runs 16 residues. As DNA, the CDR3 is TGTGCCAGCAGTGACCGGACAGCTGCAACTAATGAAAAACTGTTTTTT. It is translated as CASSDRTAATNEKLFF.

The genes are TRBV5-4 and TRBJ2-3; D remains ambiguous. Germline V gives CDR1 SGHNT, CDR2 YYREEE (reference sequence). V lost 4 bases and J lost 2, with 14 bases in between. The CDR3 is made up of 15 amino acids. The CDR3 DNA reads TGTGCCAGCAGCCCCGCCGGAACAGTCACAGATACGCAGTATTTT. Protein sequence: CASSPAGTVTDTQYF. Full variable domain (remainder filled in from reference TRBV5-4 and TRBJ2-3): ETGVTQSPTHLIKTRGQQVTLRCSSQSGHNTVSWYQQALGQGPQFIFQYYREEENGRGNFPPRFSGLQFPNYSSELNVNALELDDSALYLCASSPAGTVTDTQYFGPGTRLTVL.

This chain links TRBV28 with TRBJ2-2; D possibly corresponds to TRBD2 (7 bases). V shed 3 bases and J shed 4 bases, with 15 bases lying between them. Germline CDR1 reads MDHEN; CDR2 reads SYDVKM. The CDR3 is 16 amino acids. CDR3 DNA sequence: TGTGCCAGCAGTTTTAGGGGGAGGGCCCCCACCGGGGAGCTGTTTTTT. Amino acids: CASSFRGRAPTGELFF.

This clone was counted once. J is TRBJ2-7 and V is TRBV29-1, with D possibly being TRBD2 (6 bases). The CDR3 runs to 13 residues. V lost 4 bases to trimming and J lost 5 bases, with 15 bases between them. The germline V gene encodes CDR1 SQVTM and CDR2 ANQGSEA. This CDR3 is CSVGPSGGDEQYF. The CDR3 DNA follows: TGCAGCGTTGGCCCCTCTGGAGGGGACGAGCAGTACTTC.

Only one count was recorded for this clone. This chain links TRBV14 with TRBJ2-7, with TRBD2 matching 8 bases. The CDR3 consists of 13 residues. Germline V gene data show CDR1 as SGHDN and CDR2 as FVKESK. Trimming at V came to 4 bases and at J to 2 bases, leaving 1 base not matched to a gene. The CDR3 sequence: CASSPGGTYEQYF. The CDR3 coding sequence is TGTGCCAGCAGCCCGGGGGGGACCTACGAGCAGTACTTC.

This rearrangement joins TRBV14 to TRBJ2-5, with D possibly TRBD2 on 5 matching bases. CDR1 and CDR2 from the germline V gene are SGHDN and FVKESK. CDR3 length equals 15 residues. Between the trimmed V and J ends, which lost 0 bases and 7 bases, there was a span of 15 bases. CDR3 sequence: CASSQDSRASGTQYF. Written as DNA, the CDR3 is TGTGCCAGCAGCCAAGATTCGCGGGCTTCGGGGACCCAGTACTTC.